This entry lists 5 T cell receptor beta chains sequenced from one sample in a study of radiation and T cells in renal cell carcinoma. Produced via immunoSEQ multiplex PCR; TCRdb's table is partial and in-frame only. The sample has about 12,000 clones; roughly a third are singletons. The treatment: 15 Gy SBRT to primary tumor, nephrectomy 4 weeks later. This material consisted of tumor tissue, taken from a patient whose treatment included radiotherapy and nephrectomy. All receptors come from a man aged 60 to 69 with renal cell carcinoma.

This clone was detected a few times. The chain employs TRBV15 and TRBJ1-1; D gene unclear. The CDR3 sequence is 15 residues long. Germline V gene data show CDR1 as LNHNV and CDR2 as YYDKDF (reference sequence). With 1 base removed from V and 1 base from J, the gap between germline ends came to 10 bases. The CDR3 region has the DNA TGTGCCACCAGCAGAGTGGGAAAGGGGAACACTGAAGCTTTCTTT. Its protein is CATSRVGKGNTEAFF.

V gene TRBV20-1 combines with J gene TRBJ2-3; no clear D. The CDR3 loop spans 10 amino acids. The V and J ends lost 8 bases and 6 bases respectively, with 9 bases between them. Germline lookup yields CDR1 DFQATT and CDR2 SNEGSKA (reference sequence). The CDR3 sequence: CSTQLDTQYF. CDR3 coding DNA: TGCAGTACCCAGCTCGATACGCAGTATTTT.

There are a few counts of this clone. The CDR3 is CASSSKDTGTNEKLFF. In DNA form, the CDR3 reads TGTGCCAGCAGCTCCAAAGACACAGGAACTAATGAAAAACTGTTTTTT. The chain recombines TRBV11-2 with TRBJ1-4, with D tentatively TRBD1 (5 bases). The CDR3 spans 16 residues. Trimming removed 4 bases at V and 1 base at J, with 13 bases between. CDR1 SGHAT and CDR2 FQNNGV come from the germline V gene.

This clone has a single count. The same CDR3 is also encoded by other DNA sequences in this sample. The CDR3 DNA sequence: TGTGCCAGCTCACCTCCTAATCAGCCCCAGCATTTT. Protein product: CASSPPNQPQHF. V usage is TRBV18 and J usage is TRBJ1-5; D uncertain. Germline CDR1 KGHSH, CDR2 LQKENI. This CDR3 contains 12 residues. V was pared by 3 bases and J by 4 bases, with 4 bases between.

In its sample, this clone ranks as medium-sized. V and J are TRBV15 and TRBJ1-1; 9 nucleotides align to TRBD1. The V gene's germline CDR1 is LNHNV and CDR2 YYDKDF (reference sequence). With 5 bases clipped from V and 7 bases from J, the junction kept 5 bases outside the gene matches. The CDR3 extends over 13 amino acids. Written as DNA, the CDR3 is TGTGCCACCAGCGGGAGGACAGGGGATGAAGCTTTCTTT. This sequence encodes CATSGRTGDEAFF.